This is a list of T cell receptor beta chains from one sample in a study of blood T cell repertoires in COVID-19. The table came from immunoSEQ multiplex PCR; TCRdb's copy has only in-frame clones and leaves some out. Of approximately 200,000 clones in the sample, approximately 78% were seen once. The sequencing input was peripheral blood. Source of these receptors: an elderly woman with COVID-19, enrolled during active disease. Both conserved end residues are part of each CDR3. D genes are given only for firm matches. Clone sizes are given selectively: once, few, many, or a class where the clone is expanded.

.	TRBV27	TRBD2	TRBJ2-1	TGTGCCAGCAGTTTTGGCCTAGCGGGAGACGAGCAGTTCTTC	CASSFGLAGDEQFF
.	TRBV10-3	.	TRBJ2-2	TGTGCCATCAGCCAGACAGCGCCTAACACCGGGGAGCTGTTTTTT	CAISQTAPNTGELFF
few	TRBV3-1/TRBV3-2	.	TRBJ2-1	TGTGCCAGCAGCCAAGGGGTAGCGGATAATGAGCAGTTCTTC	CASSQGVADNEQFF
few	TRBV11-1	.	TRBJ1-2	TGTGCCAGCAGCTCCCCAGATGGCTACACCTTC	CASSSPDGYTF
.	TRBV11-1	TRBD2	TRBJ2-1	TGTGCCAGCAGCATACACCGGGACTACCGTAATGAGCAGTTCTTC	CASSIHRDYRNEQFF
.	TRBV6-5	TRBD2	TRBJ2-1	TGTGCCAGCAGGCCGGACGGGGGGGCTTTTGAGCAGTTCTTC	CASRPDGGAFEQFF
.	TRBV5-4	.	TRBJ2-6	TGTGCCAGCAGCCAGTGGGGGGCCAACGTCCTGACTTTC	CASSQWGANVLTF
.	TRBV11-3	TRBD1	TRBJ2-5	TGTGCCAGCAGCTTAGGCTCTTATGGGACAGGACAAGAGACCCAGTACTTC	CASSLGSYGTGQETQYF
.	TRBV6-2/TRBV6-3	TRBD1	TRBJ1-5	TGTGCCAGCAGTTACGGGACAGGGGCCCCCAATCAGCCCCAGCATTTT	CASSYGTGAPNQPQHF
.	TRBV6-2/TRBV6-3	TRBD1	TRBJ2-1	TGTGCCAGCAGTTCGAACAGGGGGTTGGCGGACGAGCAGTTCTTC	CASSSNRGLADEQFF
.	TRBV27	.	TRBJ1-5	TGTGCCAGCAGTTTCCGGTCTAGCAATCAGCCCCAGCATTTT	CASSFRSSNQPQHF
.	TRBV9	.	TRBJ1-6	TGTGCCAGCAGCGCCAACCCGGGGGGGGCAGCGAATTCACCCCTCCACTTT	CASSANPGGAANSPLHF
.	TRBV2	TRBD1	TRBJ1-2	TGTGCCAGCAGTTTCGACCGGGACAGGGGCAACTATGGCTACACCTTC	CASSFDRDRGNYGYTF
.	TRBV5-4	TRBD1	TRBJ1-2	TGTGCTAGCAGCTTAACAGGGGTCGCCTATGGCTACACCTTC	CASSLTGVAYGYTF
.	TRBV15	TRBD1	TRBJ2-6	TGTGCCACCAGCAGAGTGGGACAGCGACACTCTGGGGCCAACGTCCTGACTTTC	CATSRVGQRHSGANVLTF
few	TRBV20-1	.	TRBJ1-2	TGCAGTGCGGTGGACAGCTATGGCTACACCTTC	CSAVDSYGYTF
.	TRBV5-1	.	TRBJ1-4	TGCGCCAGCAGCTTAGGAGTCGACAGTTTCAATGAAAAACTGTTTTTT	CASSLGVDSFNEKLFF
.	TRBV6-5	TRBD2	TRBJ2-1	TGTGCCAGCAGGAAGCGGGGCGGCAATGAGCAGTTCTTC	CASRKRGGNEQFF